One sample yielded the 8 T cell receptor beta chains listed below, sequenced in a study of cytomegalovirus exposure and HLA in healthy donors. Primers included in the PCR were 60 Vbeta and 13 Jbeta primers. Libraries were prepared by immunoSEQ multiplex PCR; TCRdb keeps only in-frame clonotypes and omits some of them. Among about 210,000 clones listed, 75% to 90% were seen once. The material sequenced was PBMCs. Every receptor here comes from a boy younger than 10 in good health and CMV-seronegative.

This clone has just one count. The chain recombines TRBV9 with TRBJ1-3, with 7 bases identical to TRBD1. Germline V gene data show CDR1 as SGDLS and CDR2 as YYNGEE. The V gene end was trimmed by 0 bases and the J gene end by 2 bases; junction bases not matched to a gene: 5. This CDR3 has 16 residues. This CDR3 is CASSVAPTGAGNTIYF. The CDR3 DNA reads TGTGCCAGCAGCGTAGCTCCTACAGGGGCTGGAAACACCATATATTTT.

The chain recombines TRBV7-8 with TRBJ2-5; no reliable D call. Trimming took off 6 bases at V and 9 bases at J, with 23 bases between the two ends. Germline CDR1 is SGHVS and CDR2 is FQNEAQ. The CDR3 has 15 residues. The CDR3 nucleotides read TGTGCCAGCAGACCTCCCGAGACCACAGTAGGCGCCCAGTACTTC. It specifies CASRPPETTVGAQYF.

This rearrangement joins TRBV7-9 to TRBJ2-7, with TRBD1 identical over 8 bases. After removal of 5 bases from V and 1 base from J, the junction contained 7 bases not matched to a gene. Germline CDR1 is SEHNR and CDR2 is FQNEAQ (reference sequence). The CDR3 runs to 15 residues. The CDR3 loop is CASSPRQGRSYEQYF. The CDR3 nucleotides read TGTGCCAGCAGCCCCCGACAGGGGAGGTCCTACGAGCAGTACTTC. Variable domain in full (rest from reference TRBV7-9 and TRBJ2-7): DTGVSQNPRHKITKRGQNVTFRCDPISEHNRLYWYRQTLGQGPEFLTYFQNEAQLEKSRLLSDRFSAERPKGSFSTLEIQRTEQGDSAMYLCASSPRQGRSYEQYFGPGTRLTVT.

This clone occurred once. The chain links TRBV5-4 to TRBJ1-2, with D hard to call. The germline V gene has CDR1 SGHNT and CDR2 YYREEE (reference sequence). The ends were cut back, 4 bases at V and 0 bases at J, with 10 bases in the middle. There are 14 residues in the CDR3. CDR3: CASSLDGANYGYTF. The CDR3 nucleotides read TGTGCCAGCAGCCTCGACGGAGCTAACTATGGCTACACCTTC.

The chain employs TRBV27 and TRBJ1-1; D may be TRBD1 (6 bases). Trimming shortened V by 3 bases and J by 4 bases, and 12 bases separated the two germline ends. This CDR3 has 14 amino acids. Germline assignment: CDR1 MNHEY and CDR2 SMNVEV (reference sequence). The CDR3 loop is CASSLGGGSTEAFF. The CDR3 coding sequence is TGTGCCAGCAGTTTGGGAGGGGGGAGCACTGAAGCTTTCTTT.

About this clone itself: Relative to the germline gene, one junction end is altered; a read error may explain this. J is TRBJ2-5 and V is TRBV7-9; TRBD1 agrees at 8 bases. Per germline, CDR1 SEHNR and CDR2 FQNEAQ (reference sequence). The CDR3 runs to 16 residues. CDR3 protein: CSSSRGPGQGEETQYF. CDR3 coding DNA: TGTTCCAGCAGCAGAGGACCAGGACAGGGTGAGGAGACCCAGTACTTC.

This rearrangement joins TRBV4-1 to TRBJ1-4; 9 bases agree with TRBD1. The CDR3 runs to 16 residues. CDR1 and CDR2 from the germline V gene are MGHRA and YSYEKL. J gave up 6 bases and V 4 bases, and 9 bases lay outside the gene matches. In nucleotides, the CDR3 is TGCGCCAGCAGCCTTCCTGTCCGGGACAGGGATGAAAAACTGTTTTTT. Protein: CASSLPVRDRDEKLFF.

The CDR3 spells CASSFDYPGQYNSPLHF. The CDR3 DNA is TGTGCCAGCAGCTTCGATTATCCGGGACAGTATAATTCACCCCTCCACTTT. This sequence joins TRBV7-2 and TRBJ1-6, with TRBD1 matching over 7 bases. V was pared by 3 bases and J by 4 bases, with 9 bases of the junction left unmatched. CDR3 size: 17 residues. Germline V gene lookup returns CDR1 SGHTA and CDR2 FQGNSA.